A selection of T cell receptor beta chains follows, all from one sample in a study of human T cells and chemical hapten exposure. One entry per CDR3 protein results from TCRdb running MiXCR on the RACE reads. The sample lists about 400,000 distinct CDR3 sequences; roughly 6% were seen once. The material was whole blood, obtained in connection with sensitization to the hapten diphenylcyclopropenone (DPC). These receptors were collected from a young woman with alopecia areata. Some clones in this sample may be carry-over from other donors' samples. The CDR3 runs from the conserved cysteine through the conserved F or W. A D gene is named only where the DNA matches it firmly. Clone size is shown for a subset of rows, as once, few, many or a class of expanded clone.

17 . TRBJ1-1 many TRBV7-2 CASSLARGTTNYAEAFF TGTGCCAGCAGCTTAGCGCGGGGTACCACCAACTACGCTGAAGCTTTCTTT
15 TRBD1 TRBJ2-2 few TRBV3-1 CASTPDRGNTGELFF TGTGCCAGCACCCCCGACAGGGGGAACACCGGGGAGCTGTTTTTT
15 . TRBJ2-5 few TRBV27 CASSWAGATEETQYF TGTGCCAGCAGTTGGGCTGGAGCCACCGAAGAGACCCAGTACTTC
15 . TRBJ1-3 . TRBV4-2 CASSLQGQPGNTIYF TGTGCCAGCAGCCTACAGGGTCAACCTGGAAACACCATATATTTT
14 . TRBJ2-5 many TRBV27 CASSLYMGGGAVFF TGTGCCAGCAGTTTATATATGGGTGGGGGGGCGGTTTTCTTC
12 . TRBJ2-1 . TRBV5-6 CASSDLANEQFF TGTGCCAGCAGCGACTTAGCCAATGAGCAGTTCTTC
16 . TRBJ2-1 . TRBV12-5 CASGPRQTRDYNEQFF TGTGCTAGTGGTCCCCGACAGACTAGAGACTACAATGAGCAGTTCTTC
15 . TRBJ2-7 few TRBV28 CASSHIRTRGDEQYF TGTGCCAGCAGTCATATCCGAACGCGAGGGGACGAGCAGTACTTC
15 TRBD1 TRBJ1-5 few TRBV12-3/TRBV12-4 CASSFGAGGRQPQHF TGTGCCAGCAGTTTTGGGGCAGGGGGACGTCAGCCCCAGCATTTT
15 . TRBJ1-1 many TRBV6-5 CASSYSLGGYTEAFF TGTGCCAGCAGTTACTCGCTTGGGGGATACACTGAAGCTTTCTTT
16 TRBD1 TRBJ1-6 many TRBV4-3 CASSQEVGGGNSPLHF TGCGCCAGCAGCCAAGAAGTAGGGGGCGGTAATTCACCCCTCCACTTT
13 . TRBJ1-1 many TRBV20-1 CSARQALNTEAFF TGCAGTGCTAGGCAAGCACTGAACACTGAAGCTTTCTTT
13 . TRBJ1-5 . TRBV20-1 CSARLVRDQPQHF TGCAGTGCTCGTTTGGTGAGGGATCAGCCCCAGCATTTT
14 TRBD2 TRBJ2-1 . TRBV20-1 CSARAASGGNEQFF TGCAGTGCTAGAGCGGCTAGCGGGGGAAATGAGCAGTTCTTC
16 . TRBJ2-1 few TRBV24-1 CATSDWAAGTSNEQFF TGTGCCACCAGTGATTGGGCCGCCGGGACCTCGAATGAGCAGTTCTTC
15 . TRBJ1-2 . TRBV6-5 CASSYRDERGYGYTF TGTGCCAGCAGTTACCGGGACGAGCGGGGCTATGGCTACACCTTC
16 TRBD1 TRBJ2-2 many TRBV7-2 CASSFRTGAATGELFF TGTGCCAGCAGCTTCAGGACAGGGGCAGCCACCGGGGAGCTGTTTTTT
12 . TRBJ2-5 few TRBV6-2/TRBV6-3 CASNGEQETQYF TGTGCCAGCAACGGGGAACAAGAGACCCAGTACTTC
13 . TRBJ2-7 many TRBV4-1 CASSQRPAYEQYF TGCGCCAGCAGCCAAAGACCGGCCTACGAGCAGTACTTC
15 . TRBJ2-7 few TRBV10-3 CAISGGISQSYEQYF TGTGCCATCAGTGGAGGGATATCGCAATCCTACGAGCAGTACTTC
15 . TRBJ1-4 many TRBV4-2 CASSRGTRMNEKLFF TGTGCCAGCAGCCGTGGGACAAGAATGAATGAAAAACTGTTTTTT
12 . TRBJ2-3 many TRBV12-3/TRBV12-4 CASSRRTDTQYF TGTGCCAGCAGTCGGCGGACAGATACGCAGTATTTT
16 TRBD1 TRBJ2-3 . TRBV12-3/TRBV12-4 CASRIRTGGATDTQYF TGTGCCAGCAGGATACGGACAGGGGGCGCGACAGATACGCAGTATTTT
15 . TRBJ1-4 many TRBV7-3 CASSLNGRSNEKLFF TGTGCCAGCAGCTTAAACGGACGCTCTAATGAAAAACTGTTTTTT
12 . TRBJ1-1 many TRBV12-3/TRBV12-4 CASSLRETEAFF TGTGCCAGCAGTTTAAGGGAAACTGAAGCTTTCTTT
12 . TRBJ2-7 . TRBV15 CATSRGYYEQYF TGTGCCACCAGCAGAGGGTACTACGAGCAGTACTTC
15 . TRBJ1-2 many TRBV3-1 CASSQPQTALYGYTF TGTGCCAGCAGCCAGCCACAAACAGCACTCTATGGCTACACCTTC
15 TRBD1 TRBJ1-4 many TRBV5-1 CASSRDGQGNEKLFF TGCGCCAGCAGCCGCGACGGACAGGGAAATGAAAAACTGTTTTTT
16 . TRBJ2-7 . TRBV28 CASSPDHRDRAYEQYF TGTGCCAGCAGTCCAGACCACAGGGATCGGGCCTACGAGCAGTACTTC
14 TRBD1 TRBJ1-5 many TRBV20-1 CSAKGAPRDQPQHF TGCAGTGCTAAGGGGGCGCCAAGGGATCAGCCCCAGCATTTT
16 TRBD1 TRBJ2-7 . TRBV4-3 CASSQDEDRASYEQYF TGCGCCAGCAGCCAAGATGAGGACAGGGCCTCCTACGAGCAGTACTTC
16 TRBD2 TRBJ2-1 few TRBV7-2 CASSLDGGGAHNEQFF TGTGCCAGCAGCTTAGATGGCGGGGGGGCCCACAATGAGCAGTTCTTC
14 . TRBJ1-5 few TRBV6-1 CASSESWSNQPQHF TGTGCCAGCAGTGAGTCCTGGAGCAATCAGCCCCAGCATTTT
14 TRBD2 TRBJ2-3 few TRBV6-6 CATNGAGVSDTQYF TGTGCCACCAATGGAGCGGGGGTTTCAGATACGCAGTATTTT
16 TRBD2 TRBJ2-3 . TRBV7-2 CASSFRGSGVLDTQYF TGTGCCAGCAGCTTCAGAGGAAGCGGGGTTCTAGATACGCAGTATTTT
17 . TRBJ2-2 few TRBV4-3 CASSPEAAFLPPGELFF TGCGCCAGCAGCCCGGAGGCGGCCTTTCTTCCCCCCGGGGAGCTGTTTTTT
16 . TRBJ2-1 many TRBV4-3 CASSQDPRGRGSGQFF TGCGCCAGCAGCCAAGATCCCAGGGGCAGGGGCTCGGGGCAGTTCTTC
13 . TRBJ2-4 once TRBV15 CATSSHTRDIQYF TGTGCCACCAGCAGTCATACCCGGGACATTCAGTACTTC
15 TRBD1 TRBJ1-2 few TRBV12-3/TRBV12-4 CASKRTGDGNYGYTF TGTGCCAGCAAGAGGACAGGAGATGGTAACTATGGCTACACCTTC
17 . TRBJ2-3 . TRBV9 CASSVGTDGVITDTQYF TGTGCCAGCAGCGTAGGGACAGACGGGGTAATCACAGATACGCAGTATTTT
16 . TRBJ2-7 . TRBV3-1 CASSRLDETPAGEQYF TGTGCCAGCAGCCGTTTAGACGAGACTCCCGCGGGGGAGCAGTACTTC
14 . TRBJ1-4 many TRBV20-1 CSASHYNQGEKLFF TGCAGTGCTTCTCATTACAACCAGGGGGAAAAACTGTTTTTT
11 . TRBJ2-1 few TRBV11-3 CASSSAGTANF TGTGCCAGCAGCTCCGCCGGGACCGCCAACTTC
14 . TRBJ1-2 many TRBV12-5 CASGSHAGNYGYTF TGTGCTAGTGGTTCACACGCGGGGAACTATGGCTACACCTTC
14 . TRBJ2-2 few TRBV7-2 CASSQRLRSGELFF TGTGCCAGCAGCCAAAGGCTCCGTTCCGGGGAGCTGTTTTTT
17 TRBD2 TRBJ2-3 few TRBV4-2 CASSQNGPAGDTDTQYF TGTGCCAGCAGCCAGAACGGGCCCGCGGGGGACACAGATACGCAGTATTTT
14 TRBD2 TRBJ2-3 few TRBV6-2/TRBV6-3 CASRPGLDTDTQYF TGTGCCAGCAGACCGGGACTAGACACAGATACGCAGTATTTT
13 TRBD1 TRBJ1-1 . TRBV6-1 CASTIGQGTEAFF TGTGCCAGCACCATCGGACAGGGGACTGAAGCTTTCTTT
11 . TRBJ2-2 few TRBV28 CASRLTGELFF TGTGCCAGCAGACTCACCGGGGAGCTGTTTTTT
17 TRBD2 TRBJ2-2 . TRBV11-2 CASSFQGLAQNTGELFF TGTGCCAGCAGCTTTCAGGGACTAGCGCAAAACACCGGGGAGCTGTTTTTT
17 TRBD1 TRBJ2-1 many TRBV4-2 CASSQETGTGPGNEQFF TGTGCCAGCAGCCAGGAAACCGGGACAGGGCCGGGTAATGAGCAGTTCTTC
15 TRBD2 TRBJ2-3 many TRBV6-4 CASSDSSGGADTQYF TGTGCCAGCAGTGACTCTAGCGGGGGGGCAGATACGCAGTATTTT
14 TRBD1 TRBJ2-4 many TRBV20-1 CSANRQGGENIQYF TGCAGTGCTAATAGACAGGGTGGGGAAAACATTCAGTACTTC
10 . TRBJ1-1 few TRBV6-6 CASTSTEAFF TGTGCCAGCACTAGCACTGAAGCTTTCTTT
13 TRBD1 TRBJ1-6 few TRBV6-5 CASSYGQDSPLHF TGTGCCAGCAGTTACGGACAGGATTCACCCCTCCACTTT
12 . TRBJ1-1 . TRBV15 CATSREQGKAFF TGTGCCACCAGCAGAGAGCAGGGGAAAGCTTTCTTT
15 TRBD1 TRBJ2-1 few TRBV12-3/TRBV12-4 CASRRGQGTGNEQFF TGTGCCAGCAGACGGGGACAGGGAACAGGGAATGAGCAGTTCTTC
17 . TRBJ2-3 few TRBV14 CASSQFIRQESTDTQYF TGTGCCAGCAGCCAATTTATCCGACAGGAAAGCACAGATACGCAGTATTTT
12 . TRBJ2-7 many TRBV6-5 CASSYDNYEQYF TGTGCCAGCAGTTACGATAACTACGAGCAGTACTTC
14 . TRBJ2-7 many TRBV7-9 CASSFIPSSYEQYF TGTGCCAGCAGTTTTATCCCTAGCTCCTACGAGCAGTACTTC